What follows are 7 T cell receptor beta chains derived from one specimen sequenced in a study of blood T cell repertoires in COVID-19. TCRdb's copy holds only in-frame clones and misses some; the assay was immunoSEQ multiplex PCR. Altogether over 75,000 clones are present, about 80% being singletons, with the ten largest covering under 20%. Sequenced material: peripheral blood. The source of these receptors is a human donor in a cohort sampled during active COVID-19.

This clone was detected only a few times. This chain connects TRBV12-3 or TRBV12-4 to TRBJ1-5, with unresolved D. The CDR3 is made up of 13 amino acids. Trimming removed 5 bases at V and 2 bases at J, with 7 bases between. The CDR3 here is CASSPFGNQPQHF. The CDR3 DNA reads as TGTGCCAGCAGTCCCTTCGGCAATCAGCCCCAGCATTTT.

J is TRBJ2-5 and V is TRBV19; 7 bases line up with TRBD1. V shed 1 base and J 5 bases; nucleotides not matched to a gene: 4. Germline V gene lookup returns CDR1 LNHDA and CDR2 SQIVND (reference sequence). The CDR3 length is 14 residues. The CDR3 coding sequence is TGTGCCAGTAGTATAGGACAGGGTTTCGAGACCCAGTACTTC. Translating it yields CASSIGQGFETQYF.

The chain has TRBV7-9 and TRBJ1-4; D not certain. Germline CDR1 and CDR2: SEHNR and FQNEAQ (reference sequence). Trimming shortened V by 1 base and J by 0 bases, and 6 bases separated the two germline ends. The CDR3 has 15 amino acids. CDR3 DNA sequence: TGTGCCAGCAGCTTAGTTAGCTCAACTAATGAAAAACTGTTTTTT. It translates to CASSLVSSTNEKLFF. The full variable domain, with the rest looked up from reference TRBV7-9 and TRBJ1-4, is DTGVSQNPRHKITKRGQNVTFRCDPISEHNRLYWYRQTLGQGPEFLTYFQNEAQLEKSRLLSDRFSAERPKGSFSTLEIQRTEQGDSAMYLCASSLVSSTNEKLFFGSGTQLSVL.

The V and J genes are TRBV28 and TRBJ1-2, with 7 positions matching TRBD1. CDR1 is MDHEN, CDR2 SYDVKM, per germline. This CDR3 is 12 amino acids long. With 4 bases clipped from V and 6 bases from J, the junction kept 2 bases outside the gene matches. The DNA of the CDR3 is TGTGCCAGCAGTTCGACAGGGCATGGCTACACCTTC. Its protein product is CASSSTGHGYTF.

V usage is TRBV2 and J usage is TRBJ1-6; 8 bases line up with TRBD1. CDR3 length: 15 residues. V trimming: 8 bases; J trimming: 5 bases; junction bases outside the gene matches: 8. CDR1 is SNHLY and CDR2 is FYNNEI in the germline V gene. The CDR3 region is CASELKDRDNSPLHF. In nucleotides, the CDR3 is TGTGCCAGCGAACTCAAGGACAGGGATAATTCACCCCTCCACTTT.

The V and J genes are TRBV28 and TRBJ1-5; no firm D call. Germline V gene data show CDR1 as MDHEN and CDR2 as SYDVKM. The V gene lost 2 bases and the J gene lost 4 bases, with 6 bases spanning the gap. The CDR3 length is 13 residues. The CDR3 DNA reads TGTGCCAGCAGTTTAAACGGGAATCAGCCCCAGCATTTT. Translating it yields CASSLNGNQPQHF. Using reference TRBV28 and TRBJ1-5 for the parts outside the CDR3, the full variable domain is DVKVTQSSRYLVKRTGEKVFLECVQDMDHENMFWYRQDPGLGLRLIYFSYDVKMKEKGDIPEGYSVSREKKERFSLILESASTNQTSMYLCASSLNGNQPQHFGDGTRLSIL.

The chain joins TRBV28 to TRBJ2-4; tentative D call: TRBD1 (6 bases). The germline gives CDR1 MDHEN, CDR2 SYDVKM. Trimming removed 4 bases at V and 0 bases at J, with 13 bases between. CDR3 size: 16 residues. DNA of the CDR3: TGTGCCAGCAGTTCGCGCCGGGACAAAGCCAAAAACATTCAGTACTTC. Translated: CASSSRRDKAKNIQYF.